Reported below is one TCR beta chain. This receptor's antigen is unknown. It may be a read error: a sequence one base away is much more abundant. This specimen comes from a study of blood T cells in healthy people across ages (dated by TCRdb to the mid-2010s). With regard to the full study: In model experiments, roughly one uniquely barcoded TCR beta cDNA molecule per two T cells was captured by template switching. Age-related changes in TCR beta repertoire diversity were measured in the study by deep sequencing normalized with unique cDNA molecular identifiers. The donors were divided into four age groups: young (average roughly 17 years), middle-aged (about 41), aged (roughly 60) and long-lived (nearly 85). To avoid experimental bias, donors of different ages were distributed randomly across sequencing lanes. The study analyzed two additional independent replicas of 1 million unique cDNA reads from the same blood draw for two donors, one aged 18 to 30 and one aged 80 or older.

Overall study results and their limits: Estimates of total diversity based on one million sequenced T cells were regarded as lower bounds and as underestimates. Compared with the aged group, the long-lived group had more naive CD4+ T cells, fewer expanded clones and increased TCR diversity, a pattern suggesting age selection. Because donor CMV infection status was unknown, age-related changes in expanded clonotypes were potentially confounded. Since profiling was done on bulk unsorted PBMCs, naive and antigen-experienced compartments could not be conclusively compared. The percentage of naive T cells measured by flow cytometry correlated strongly with observed TCR beta diversity. Observed TCR beta diversity per million T cells fell roughly linearly with age, and a significant reduction was already apparent by age around 40.

Libraries came from 5' RACE. These reads were obtained on an Illumina HiSeq 2500. A second PCR of roughly 6 to 12 cycles was performed with a sample-barcoded 5' primer and a J-beta primer mix. A unique molecular identifier was introduced onto each TCR beta cDNA molecule by a template-switch 5' adaptor carrying 12 random nucleotides. At least 2.5 million CDR3-containing paired-end reads were obtained from each sample. All of the RNA was converted into first-strand cDNA using the Mint cDNA synthesis kit, with a TRBC-specific oligonucleotide serving as the primer. Following uracil-DNA glycosylase treatment, a first 18-cycle PCR with universal primers M1SS and BC2_uni_R was performed on all cDNA. Turning to the authors' computational methods: Each sample was normalized by randomly selecting 1 million high-quality reads, each carrying a distinct molecular identifier. Instead of being binned into consensus sequences, reads that shared molecular identifiers were thrown out. MiTCR, set to a Q25 quality threshold and the strictest error-elimination algorithm, was used for CDR3 identification, clonotype clustering and error correction. A nonparametric unseen species model with Euler transformation was used to estimate a lower bound on total TCR beta diversity. The public reads were reprocessed in TCRdb via fastp at Q25 and MiXCR, keeping in-frame beta chains. All rows with the same CDR3 protein become a single entry with the most common DNA and genes. The V and J calls were determined by TCRdb, not by the authors. This sample comprises around 1.7 million distinct CDR3 sequences, roughly 27% of them detected only once. The ten most abundant clones make up 7.7% of the sample.

The roughly 39 donors, aged 6 to 90 years, were systemically healthy Caucasian individuals from Russia. Each donor gave 8.5 to 10 milliliters of peripheral blood, collected into EDTA-treated Vacutainer tubes. Ficoll-Paque density-gradient centrifugation was used to isolate PBMCs, with at least 6 million obtained per sample. Total RNA, at least 6 micrograms per sample, was extracted from PBMCs with Trizol reagent. The percentages of naive CD45RAhigh/CD27high T cells were determined by flow cytometry on a PBMC aliquot from every donor. The CDR3 runs 15 amino acids, cysteine and phenylalanine included. Only the CDR3 DNA stays, 45 bases, in frame from base 1. V is trimmed back by 3 bases and J by 13 bases, and the junction contains 15 bases that no gene match accounts for. For CDR1 and CDR2, the germline V gene (reference sequence) lists DFQATT and SNEGSKA.

Sequences were obtained from blood. The chain is made from TRBV20-1 and TRBJ2-4; 10 bases in the junction line up with TRBD2. The receptor was isolated from a woman under 40 in good health. The CDR3 sequence is CSARALAGAYNEQYF. At the DNA level, the sequence is TGCAGTGCTAGGGCTCTAGCGGGAGCATACAATGAGCAGTACTTC.